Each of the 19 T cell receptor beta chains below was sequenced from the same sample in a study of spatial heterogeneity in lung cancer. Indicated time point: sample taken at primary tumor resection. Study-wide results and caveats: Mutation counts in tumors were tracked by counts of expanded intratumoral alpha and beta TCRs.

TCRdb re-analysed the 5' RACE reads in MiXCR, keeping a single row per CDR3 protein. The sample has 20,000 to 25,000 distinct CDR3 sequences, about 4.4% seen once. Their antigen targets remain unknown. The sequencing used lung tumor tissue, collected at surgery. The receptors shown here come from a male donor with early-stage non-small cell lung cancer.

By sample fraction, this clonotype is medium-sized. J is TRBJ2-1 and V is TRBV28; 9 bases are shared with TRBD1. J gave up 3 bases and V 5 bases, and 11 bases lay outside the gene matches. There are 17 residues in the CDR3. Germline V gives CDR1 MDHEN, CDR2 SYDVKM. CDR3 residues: CASSPPTDRGDYNEQFF. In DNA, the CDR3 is TGTGCCAGCAGTCCGCCCACAGACAGGGGGGACTACAATGAGCAGTTCTTC.

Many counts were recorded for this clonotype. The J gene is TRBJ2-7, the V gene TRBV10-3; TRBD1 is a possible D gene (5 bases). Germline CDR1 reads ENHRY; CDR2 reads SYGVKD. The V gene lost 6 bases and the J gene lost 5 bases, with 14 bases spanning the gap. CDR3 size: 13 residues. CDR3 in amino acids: CAIRGDSRNEQYF. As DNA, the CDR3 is TGTGCCATCAGAGGGGATTCGAGGAACGAGCAGTACTTC.

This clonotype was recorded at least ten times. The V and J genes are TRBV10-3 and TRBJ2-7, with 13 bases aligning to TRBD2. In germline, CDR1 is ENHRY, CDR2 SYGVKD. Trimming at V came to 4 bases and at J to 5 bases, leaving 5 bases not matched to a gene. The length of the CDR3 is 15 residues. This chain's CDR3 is CAISAGTSGANEQYF. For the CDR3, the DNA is TGTGCCATCAGTGCCGGGACTAGCGGGGCCAACGAGCAGTACTTC.

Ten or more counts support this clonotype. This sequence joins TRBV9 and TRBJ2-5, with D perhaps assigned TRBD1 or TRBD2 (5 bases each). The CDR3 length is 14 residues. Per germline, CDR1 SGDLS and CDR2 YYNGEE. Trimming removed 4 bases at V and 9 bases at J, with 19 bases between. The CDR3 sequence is CASSLGTYLTAQYF. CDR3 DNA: TGTGCCAGCAGCCTGGGGACCTACCTAACGGCCCAGTACTTC.

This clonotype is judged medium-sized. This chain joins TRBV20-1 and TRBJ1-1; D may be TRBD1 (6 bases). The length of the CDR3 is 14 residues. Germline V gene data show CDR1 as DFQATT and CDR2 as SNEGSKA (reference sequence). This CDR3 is CRQQQGWRNTEAFF. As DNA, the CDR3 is TGCAGGCAACAACAGGGCTGGAGGAACACTGAAGCTTTCTTT.

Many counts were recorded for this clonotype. CDR3 amino acids: CASSPHRGTQYF. DNA of the CDR3: TGTGCCAGCTCCCCCCATAGAGGGACCCAGTACTTC. The rearrangement uses TRBV27 and TRBJ2-5; D ambiguous. Germline CDR1 and CDR2: MNHEY and SMNVEV (reference sequence). This CDR3 contains 12 residues. V lost 8 bases and J lost 7, with 14 bases in between.

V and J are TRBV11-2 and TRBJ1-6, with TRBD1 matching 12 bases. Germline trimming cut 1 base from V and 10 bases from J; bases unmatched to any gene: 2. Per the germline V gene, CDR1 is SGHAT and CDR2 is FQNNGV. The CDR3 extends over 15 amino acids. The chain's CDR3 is CASSLAGTGGSPLHF. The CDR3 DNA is TGTGCCAGCAGCTTAGCCGGGACAGGGGGCTCACCCCTCCACTTT. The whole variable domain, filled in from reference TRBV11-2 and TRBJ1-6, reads EAGVAQSPRYKIIEKRQSVAFWCNPISGHATLYWYQQILGQGPKLLIQFQNNGVVDDSQLPKDRFSAERLKGVDSTLKIQPAKLEDSAVYLCASSLAGTGGSPLHFGNGTRLTVT.

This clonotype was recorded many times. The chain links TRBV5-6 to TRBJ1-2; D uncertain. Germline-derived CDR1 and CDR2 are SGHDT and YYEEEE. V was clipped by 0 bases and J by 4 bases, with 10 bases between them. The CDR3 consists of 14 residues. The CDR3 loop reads CASSLGLDFYGYTF. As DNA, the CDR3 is TGTGCCAGCAGCTTGGGACTCGATTTCTATGGCTACACCTTC.

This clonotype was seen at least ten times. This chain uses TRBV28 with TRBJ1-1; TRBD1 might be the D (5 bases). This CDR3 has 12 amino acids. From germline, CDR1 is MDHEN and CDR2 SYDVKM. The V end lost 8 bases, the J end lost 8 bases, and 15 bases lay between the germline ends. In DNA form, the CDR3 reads TGTGCCAGCCACGAAGGAGACAGAGAAGCTTTCTTT. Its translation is CASHEGDREAFF.

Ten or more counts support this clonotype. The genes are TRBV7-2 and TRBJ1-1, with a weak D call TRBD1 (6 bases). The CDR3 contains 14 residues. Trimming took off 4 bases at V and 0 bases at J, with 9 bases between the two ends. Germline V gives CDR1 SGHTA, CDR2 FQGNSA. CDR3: CASSSQGVNTEAFF. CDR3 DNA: TGTGCCAGCAGCTCACAGGGAGTGAACACTGAAGCTTTCTTT.

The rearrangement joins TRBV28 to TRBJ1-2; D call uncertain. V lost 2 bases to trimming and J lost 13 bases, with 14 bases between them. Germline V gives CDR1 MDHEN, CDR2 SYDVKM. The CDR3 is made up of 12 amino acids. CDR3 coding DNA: TGTGCCAGCAGTTTAATTCGGAGCAGAGCCACCTTC. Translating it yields CASSLIRSRATF.

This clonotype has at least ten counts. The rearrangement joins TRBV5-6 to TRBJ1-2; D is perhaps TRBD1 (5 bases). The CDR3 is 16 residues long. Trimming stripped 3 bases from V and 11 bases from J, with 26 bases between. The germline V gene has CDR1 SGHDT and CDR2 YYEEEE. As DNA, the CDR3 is TGTGCCAGCAGCTCAAATCCCAGGGTTAAGTTGTTTCGATACACCTTC. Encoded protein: CASSSNPRVKLFRYTF.

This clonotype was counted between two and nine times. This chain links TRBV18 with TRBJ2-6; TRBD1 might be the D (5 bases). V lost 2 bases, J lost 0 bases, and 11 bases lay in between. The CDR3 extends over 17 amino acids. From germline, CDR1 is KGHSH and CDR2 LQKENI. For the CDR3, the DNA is TGTGCCAGCTCACCAGGGCAGGGTCCCTCTGGGGCCAACGTCCTGACTTTC. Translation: CASSPGQGPSGANVLTF.

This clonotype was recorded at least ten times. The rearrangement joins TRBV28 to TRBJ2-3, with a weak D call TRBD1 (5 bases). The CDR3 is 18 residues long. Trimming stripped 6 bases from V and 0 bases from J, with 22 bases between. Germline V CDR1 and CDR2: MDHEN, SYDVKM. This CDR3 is CASSLIPPRQKSTDTQYF. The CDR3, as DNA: TGTGCCAGCAGCCTAATCCCCCCGAGACAGAAAAGCACAGATACGCAGTATTTT.

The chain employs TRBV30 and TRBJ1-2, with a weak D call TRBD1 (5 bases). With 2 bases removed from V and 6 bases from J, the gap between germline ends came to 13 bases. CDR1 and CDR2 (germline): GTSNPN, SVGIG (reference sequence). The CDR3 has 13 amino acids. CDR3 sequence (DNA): TGTGCCTGGAGTCCCGGGGGTCCGGATGGCTACACCTTC. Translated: CAWSPGGPDGYTF.

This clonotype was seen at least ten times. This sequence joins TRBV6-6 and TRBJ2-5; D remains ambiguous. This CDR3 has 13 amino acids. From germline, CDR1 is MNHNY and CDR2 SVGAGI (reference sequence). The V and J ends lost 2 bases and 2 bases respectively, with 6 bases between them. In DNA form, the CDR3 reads TGTGCCAGCAGTTACGGCCTACAAGAGACCCAGTACTTC. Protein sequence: CASSYGLQETQYF.

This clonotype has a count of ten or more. The CDR3 is CASSQSGGPQPQHF. Here the CDR3 DNA reads TGTGCCAGCAGCCAGTCTGGGGGGCCTCAGCCCCAGCATTTT. The chain links TRBV7-2 to TRBJ1-5, with a tentative D call TRBD1 (6 bases). The CDR3 extends over 14 amino acids. Germline CDR1 is SGHTA and CDR2 is FQGNSA. The V end was cut by 5 bases, the J end by 6 bases, with 14 bases between. The entire variable domain, with the rest obtained from reference TRBV7-2 and TRBJ1-5, is as follows: GAGVSQSPSNKVTEKGKDVELRCDPISGHTALYWYRQSLGQGLEFLIYFQGNSAPDKSGLPSDRFSAERTGGSVSTLTIQRTQQEDSAVYLCASSQSGGPQPQHFGDGTRLSIL.

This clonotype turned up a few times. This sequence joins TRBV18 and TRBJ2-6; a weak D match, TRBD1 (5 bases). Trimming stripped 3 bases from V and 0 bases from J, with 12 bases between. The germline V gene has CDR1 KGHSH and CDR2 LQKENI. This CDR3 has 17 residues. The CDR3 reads CASSPRQILSGANVLTF. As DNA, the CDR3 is TGTGCCAGCTCACCTAGACAGATCCTCTCTGGGGCCAACGTCCTGACTTTC.

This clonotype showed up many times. The CDR3 region has the DNA TGTGCCAGCAGCCCTCCACAGGGGGCCCATAACTATGGCTACACCTTC. Translated: CASSPPQGAHNYGYTF. This sequence joins TRBV28 and TRBJ1-2; 9 bases map to TRBD1. CDR3 length: 16 residues. Germline V lookup: CDR1 MDHEN, CDR2 SYDVKM. The ends lost 6 bases at V and 1 base at J; junction bases unmatched: 9.